The T cell receptor (beta chain) under discussion was sequenced for a study of CD8+CD57+ T cells in acquired aplastic anemia. TCR beta VDJ and CDR3 profiles were obtained from a genomic DNA template. TCRdb used MiXCR to reprocess the reads, holding one entry per CDR3 protein. The table includes about 210,000 distinct CDR3 sequences, almost 35% detected once. The germline V gene encodes CDR1 DFQATT and CDR2 SNEGSKA (reference sequence). The CDR3 sequence is 13 residues long. Sequenced sample: sorted CD4+, CD8+, or CD8+CD57+ T cells (not recorded which) from PBMCs. The clonotype originates from a human donor in good health, serving as a control. The rearrangement links TRBV20-1 to TRBJ1-2; possible D gene TRBD1, 6 bases. The CDR3 nucleotides are TGCAGACCCAGCGGCAGGGGCCTCTATGGCTACACCTTC. It translates to CRPSGRGLYGYTF.